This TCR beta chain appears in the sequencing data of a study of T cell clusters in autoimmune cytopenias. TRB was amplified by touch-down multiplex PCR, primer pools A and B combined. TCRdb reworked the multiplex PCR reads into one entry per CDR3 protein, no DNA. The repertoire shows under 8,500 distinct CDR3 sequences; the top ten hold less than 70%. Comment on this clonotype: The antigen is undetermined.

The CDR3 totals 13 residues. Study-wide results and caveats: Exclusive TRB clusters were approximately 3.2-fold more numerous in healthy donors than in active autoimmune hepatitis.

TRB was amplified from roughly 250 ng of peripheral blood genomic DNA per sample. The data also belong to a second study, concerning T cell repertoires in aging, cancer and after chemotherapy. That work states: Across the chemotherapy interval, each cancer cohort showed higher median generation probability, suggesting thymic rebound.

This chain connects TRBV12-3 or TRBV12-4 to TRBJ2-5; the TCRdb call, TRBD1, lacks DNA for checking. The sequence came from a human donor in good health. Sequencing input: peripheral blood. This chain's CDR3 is CASSLTGDETQYF.